This TCR beta chain is from a study of cytomegalovirus exposure and HLA in healthy donors (TCRdb year 2017). Concerning the study at large: An earlier analysis of approximately 640 of the donors reported 250 to 300 Gb of sequence data and 120 million or so unique TCR beta sequences from 190 million or so T cells. A later genetic analysis used genome-wide SNP genotypes for about 65% of the 666 donors, treating that subset as a discovery cohort. Every discovery cohort repertoire had been produced on one sequencing platform. Roughly 5 DR-DQ haplotypes were treated as single units for association and clustering because of strong linkage in the cohort. Class I and class II HLA loci were covered by the typing at four-digit resolution. A later analysis re-analyzed previously published TCR beta repertoires from 666 donors and added high-resolution HLA genotyping to study TCR occurrence patterns. Besides the first cohort of approximately 710 subjects, a separate validation cohort made up of 120 different subjects was used. High-throughput TCR immunosequencing, statistical association of individual TCRs with disease status, and machine learning were combined to predict cytomegalovirus infection status. An earlier analysis of several hundred of the donors applied high-throughput TCR beta sequencing to assess whether each TCR beta V gene segment acted as functional or pseudogenic. The study was designed to test whether signatures of past pathogen exposure could be identified by cataloging public T cell receptors. The number of donors typed differed by locus, with 629-630 for A, B, C, DRB1 and DQB1, around 520 for DQA1, about 610 for DPA1, and around 460 for DPB1. Roughly 300 gigabases of sequencing data and 78 million or so unique TCR sequences were included in an early release covering about 600 HLA-typed donors. Of the 350 to 400 genotyped donors, approximately 83% fell in the genetic ancestry cluster associated with self-reported Caucasian donors. Donor age, sex, ethnicity and CMV serostatus were compiled together with the repertoire data. Among a few hundred genotyped donors of the cohort, an average of around 240,000 unique TCR beta nucleotide sequences were sequenced per donor, roughly 18% of them non-productive. The later analysis used no new phenotypic data to find candidate immune exposures, relying instead on TCR beta sequences and their occurrence across donors. The T cell repertoires of 666 subjects were profiled by immunosequencing and related to cytomegalovirus serostatus. Study-level results and caveats: The cohort was sequenced for TCR beta chains only, and without alpha or paired-chain data the features that could be detected were limited. A later analysis reported that several top co-occurrence clusters appeared linked to parvovirus B19, influenza, CMV and Epstein-Barr virus. A later analysis found that TCR association rates varied across HLA loci, with DRB1 alleles showing the most associated TCRs and HLA-C alleles the fewest. The earlier analysis of 587 of the donors excluded around 17 rarely observed V segments, including chromosome 9 orphons, because counts were too low. Sequencing depth was assumed to be roughly uniform across donors in the presence/absence analyses, though that assumption may not hold. In a later genetic analysis, a missense DCLRE1C variant was associated with V-gene and J-gene trimming of TCR beta chains, and the association was replicated in an independent cohort. According to a later genetic analysis, donors in an Asian-associated ancestry cluster had fewer N-insertions in productive TCRs than the approximately 700-donor mean. A further reported finding was that TCR beta sequences accurately predicted the HLA-A and HLA-B alleles for most subjects in the first cohort. A later analysis found that HLA-associated TCR beta chains were more clonally expanded and had lower generation probabilities than equally common non-associated chains. Because HLA typing was unavailable for some donors at each locus, only the typed subset was used in association tests. Strong co-occurrence of HLA alleles, especially DR and DQ, made assigning TCR associations to individual alleles difficult. The study listed approximately 160 TCR beta chains as associated with cytomegalovirus. In an earlier analysis of about 600 of the donors, most TCR beta V segments appeared in productive rearrangements about 87% or about 30% of the time, broadly matching IMGT annotations. Most CMV-associated TCR beta chains appeared to be HLA-restricted in a later analysis, and the HLA associations seemed to be driven largely by CMV exposure. For the cohort, immune exposure information was limited to CMV serostatus. The authors suggested that the approach could potentially be extended to other disease states and immunological phenotypes. While some public TCRs were present in many individuals, most TCR sequences turned up only very rarely across donors. At a false discovery rate of 0.05, a later analysis linked 15,000 to 20,000 TCR beta sequences to specific HLA alleles. The classifier was reported to diagnose cytomegalovirus status with high specificity and sensitivity in both the original and validation cohorts. Linkage disequilibrium might explain the correlated functional status among segregating V segments, but an unknown experimental factor could not be ruled out. A group of highly shared sequence variants was considered likely to be a technical artifact of the sequencing pipeline. In vitro tests confirmed that a few of the cytomegalovirus-associated TCR beta chains recognize cytomegalovirus antigens.

Library preparation used the immunoSEQ multiplex PCR assay. For the multiplex PCR, a mixture combining 60 forward primers for TCR Vbeta segments and 13 reverse primers for TCR Jbeta segments was used. A multiplex PCR assay on genomic DNA amplified the CDR3 region of rearranged TCR beta genes. The amplified TCR beta libraries were sequenced on the Illumina HiSeq System as 87-base-pair reads. For the original study's pipeline: Across the 670 or so repertoires, a later analysis counted 80 million or so unique TCR beta chains, some 11 million of which were shared by at least two donors. Raw reads were error-corrected and collapsed into unique sequences with a nearest-neighbor algorithm that merged closely related sequences to remove PCR and sequencing errors. To assign V, D and J gene segments, CDR3 sequences were aligned to IMGT reference sequences. For a sequence to be retained, at least a six-nucleotide match to both a V gene segment and a J gene segment was required. Rearrangements were classified as productive when the CDR3 lacked stop codons and remained in frame with V and J, and all other rearrangements were classified as non-productive. CDR3 was defined according to IMGT convention as the region running from the second conserved V-encoded cysteine to the conserved J-encoded phenylalanine. The earlier analysis of some 550 of the donors excluded any sequence lacking an unambiguous match to a single V gene segment. An earlier analysis of 550 to 650 of the donors classified V segments as functional when productive rearrangements were above 56.7% and as segregating when the standard deviation between donors was above 5%. A statistical classification framework was developed to diagnose cytomegalovirus status using the catalog of TCR beta chain sequences. V and J gene assignment, in a later analysis, came from comparing TCR nucleotide sequences with IMGT/GENE-DB human TR gene sequences. Using the TCRdist pipeline, a later analysis assigned CDR3 sequences along with most-parsimonious VDJ recombination scenarios. In a later analysis, each TCR beta chain was defined by its CDR3 amino acid sequence together with its V-gene family, and reads lacking a unique V-gene family were excluded. In a later analysis, 500 to 650 highly shared, low-generation-probability nucleotide sequences were removed to address suspected cross-contamination and a sequencing artifact. For each public chain, a later analysis derived a clonal expansion index from normalized ranks of inferred template counts within each repertoire. A later analysis computed generation probabilities with a VDJ recombination model fitted to out-of-frame rearrangements, and checked the results against IGoR. A later analysis scored TCR-TCR, TCR-HLA and TCR-CMV co-occurrence with hypergeometric tests, applying a repertoire-size bias correction to TCR pairs. False discovery rates were estimated in a later analysis by permuting HLA or CMV assignments 20 times. In a later analysis, co-occurring TCRs were grouped using DBSCAN, with TCRdist sequence similarity added in when clustering inside HLA-allele-positive subsets. Repertoires with fewer than 30,000 or more than 120,000 public chains were left out of co-occurrence clustering, as were about 5 repertoires with anomalous nucleotide sharing. Held by TCRdb, this immuneACCESS table contains in-frame sequences only and omits some clones. Under half of the omission traces to an unresolved V gene where checked; the cause of the rest is unknown. V and J calls and clone size are those listed in that table; D and trimming were worked out from the DNA. This sample's table carries tens of thousands of clones. 10% to 15% of the sample lies in the top ten.

On this clone itself: What this receptor recognizes is not known.

The cohort comprised approximately 700 healthy bone marrow donors. Cohort members were all nominally healthy when sampled, although unrecorded immune exposures were likely present. The donor was CMV seropositive and belonged to the group of 250 to 300 seropositive cohort members. Every donor gave a peripheral blood sample, and the peripheral blood mononuclear cells from that sample were used for TCR beta sequencing. Genomic DNA was extracted from the blood cell samples with the Qiagen DNeasy Blood Extraction Kit. This TCR derives from a woman in her twenties or thirties in good health and CMV-seropositive. The sample comprised PBMCs.

The DNA is TGTGCCAGCAGCTTAGCAGTGGGGACTTCTCTCTACAATGAGCAGTTCTTC. The encoded protein is CASSLAVGTSLYNEQFF. The rearranged segments are TRBV7-6 and TRBJ2-1, with a weak D call of TRBD2 (6 bases match). The CDR3 contains 17 residues, cysteine and phenylalanine counted. Of the read, only the CDR3 DNA is kept; its 51 bases are in frame from base 1. The junction shows trimming of 0 bases on V and 3 bases on J, plus 15 bases between the germline ends. The germline V gene gives CDR1 as SGHVS and CDR2 as FNYEAQ.